This entry lists 19 T cell receptor beta chains sequenced from one sample in a study of blood T cell repertoires in COVID-19. Assay: immunoSEQ multiplex PCR; the TCRdb copy retains only in-frame clones and omits some. This sample has over 150,000 clones; about 90% occur once, and the top ten carry less than 0.6%. The sequenced sample was peripheral blood. The receptors shown here come from a man aged 45-60 years with acute or convalescent COVID-19.

The V call is TRBV7-3, the J call TRBJ2-1; TRBD1 matches 10 bases. V shed 5 bases, J shed 7 bases, and the junction held 8 bases outside the gene matches. The germline CDR1 and CDR2 sequences are SGHTA and FQGTGA. This CDR3 has 15 residues. The CDR3 DNA sequence: TGTGCCAGCAGCCGGGGACAGGGGTCACCAAATGAGCAGTTCTTC. Its protein product is CASSRGQGSPNEQFF. The variable domain in full, with the rest retrieved from reference TRBV7-3 and TRBJ2-1, is GAGVSQTPSNKVTEKGKYVELRCDPISGHTALYWYRQSLGQGPEFLIYFQGTGAADDSGLPNDRFFAVRPEGSVSTLKIQRTERGDSAVYLCASSRGQGSPNEQFFGPGTRLTVL.

The gene calls are TRBV6-4 and TRBJ2-1; 8 nucleotides agree with TRBD2. V trimming: 2 bases; J trimming: 9 bases; junction bases outside the gene matches: 9. From germline, CDR1 is MRHNA and CDR2 SNTAGT. The CDR3 is 15 residues long. The CDR3 loop reads CASSDGTGGHVEQFF. CDR3 bases: TGTGCCAGCAGTGACGGGACGGGGGGGCATGTTGAGCAGTTCTTC.

The V and J genes are TRBV28 and TRBJ2-1; TRBD2 matches 7 bases. The CDR3 is 13 residues long. Germline V CDR1 and CDR2: MDHEN, SYDVKM. The V gene end was trimmed by 5 bases and the J gene end by 7 bases; junction bases not matched to a gene: 5. The chain's CDR3 is CASSTLGGNEQFF. The CDR3 DNA reads as TGTGCCAGCAGTACCCTCGGGGGGAATGAGCAGTTCTTC.

The CDR3 loop reads CASSPQVGQGVKLFF. The CDR3 DNA reads as TGTGCCAGCTCACCACAGGTGGGACAGGGAGTAAAACTGTTTTTT. The chain uses TRBV18 and TRBJ1-4, with 9 bases fitting TRBD1. The V segment lost 1 base and the J segment 10 bases; nucleotides outside the gene matches: 7. CDR3 length equals 15 residues. The germline V gene encodes CDR1 KGHSH and CDR2 LQKENI.

As for this clone: Within the sample, other DNA sequences also encode this same CDR3. The rearrangement links TRBV27 to TRBJ2-7; 10 nucleotides line up with TRBD2. Germline values: CDR1 MNHEY, CDR2 SMNVEV (reference sequence). The CDR3 spans 17 residues. V gave up 1 base and J gave up 4 bases; unmatched junction bases: 10. CDR3 amino acids: CASSLLGASGSKYEQYF. CDR3 in DNA: TGTGCCAGCAGTTTATTAGGAGCTAGCGGGAGTAAATACGAGCAGTACTTC.

The V call is TRBV5-1, the J call TRBJ2-1, with TRBD2 as a possible D gene (6 bases). Germline values: CDR1 SGHRS, CDR2 YFSETQ. V was cut by 0 bases and J by 2 bases, with 9 bases left in between. The CDR3 runs to 15 residues. The CDR3, as DNA: TGCGCCAGCAGCTTGGCGGGGGAGGCCTACAATGAGCAGTTCTTC. This codes for CASSLAGEAYNEQFF.

This chain joins TRBV5-4 and TRBJ1-6; 12 bases line up with TRBD1. The J segment lost 9 bases and the V segment lost 3 bases, leaving 7 bases of the junction unmatched. Germline V gene data show CDR1 as SGHNT and CDR2 as YYREEE (reference sequence). The CDR3 length is 16 residues. As DNA, the CDR3 is TGTGCCAGCAGCTACAACCGGGACAGGGGGCTTTCACCCCTCCACTTT. It is translated as CASSYNRDRGLSPLHF. Supplemented by reference TRBV5-4 and TRBJ1-6, the full variable domain reads ETGVTQSPTHLIKTRGQQVTLRCSSQSGHNTVSWYQQALGQGPQFIFQYYREEENGRGNFPPRFSGLQFPNYSSELNVNALELDDSALYLCASSYNRDRGLSPLHFGNGTRLTVT.

J is TRBJ2-5 and V is TRBV24-1; TRBD2 might be the D (6 bases). CDR1 KGHDR and CDR2 SFDVKD come from the germline V gene. There are 15 residues in the CDR3. Trimming took off 4 bases at V and 2 bases at J, with 13 bases between the two ends. In nucleotides, the CDR3 is TGTGCCACCAGTGACCCCGCGGGAAATCAAGAGACCCAGTACTTC. Translating it yields CATSDPAGNQETQYF.

This clone was seen a few times. V is TRBV7-2 and J is TRBJ1-6, with D tentatively TRBD1 (5 bases). CDR1 SGHTA and CDR2 FQGNSA come from the germline V gene. V was shortened by 4 bases and J by 6 bases, with 13 bases between the two germline ends. There are 15 residues in the CDR3. In nucleotides, the CDR3 is TGTGCCAGCAGCTCCGGAGGGGCTCGTAATTCACCCCTCCACTTT. Translating gives CASSSGGARNSPLHF.

J is TRBJ2-5 and V is TRBV11-3, with TRBD2 matching 9 bases. CDR3 size: 15 residues. CDR1 is SGHNT and CDR2 is YENEEA in the germline V gene. After removal of 5 bases from V and 3 bases from J, the junction contained 7 bases not matched to a gene. Here the CDR3 reads CASSLSRGGEETQYF. The CDR3 DNA is TGTGCCAGCAGCCTGTCCCGCGGGGGGGAAGAGACCCAGTACTTC.

The chain links TRBV19 to TRBJ2-3; no definite D call. The CDR3 length is 14 residues. Per germline, CDR1 LNHDA and CDR2 SQIVND (reference sequence). Trimming removed 5 bases at V and 1 base at J, with 10 bases between. DNA of the CDR3: TGTGCCAGTAGTCCCGACACTGGCACAGATACGCAGTATTTT. Its protein product is CASSPDTGTDTQYF.

The rearrangement uses TRBV5-1 and TRBJ1-1; 7 bases line up with TRBD1. The CDR3 consists of 14 residues. CDR1 and CDR2 (germline): SGHRS, YFSETQ. Trimming took 6 bases from V and 7 from J; bases not matched to a gene: 12. CDR3 sequence: CASTLQGRTGEAFF. The CDR3 DNA follows: TGCGCCAGCACCTTACAGGGGAGAACGGGTGAAGCTTTCTTT.

The J gene is TRBJ1-5, the V gene TRBV4-1; D is ambiguous. V gave up 0 bases and J gave up 2 bases, with 11 bases separating them. CDR3 size: 16 residues. Germline values: CDR1 MGHRA, CDR2 YSYEKL. The CDR3 region has the DNA TGCGCCAGCAGCCAAGATCGGGATTCCGGCAATCAGCCCCAGCATTTT. Translation gives CASSQDRDSGNQPQHF.

In DNA form, the CDR3 reads TGTGCCAGCAGTTTTCGGGGGTATTACGAGCAGTACGTC. This encodes CASSFRGYYEQYV. The chain combines TRBV28 with TRBJ2-7; a possible D gene is TRBD2 (6 bases). The CDR3 extends over 13 amino acids. Germline V gene sequence: CDR1 MDHEN, CDR2 SYDVKM. V was pared by 3 bases and J by 4 bases, with 10 bases between.

The V gene is TRBV4-1, the J gene TRBJ2-5, with D perhaps matching TRBD2 (7 bases). Looked up from germline, CDR1 is MGHRA and CDR2 is YSYEKL. The CDR3 extends over 18 amino acids. Trimming shortened V by 1 base and J by 5 bases, and 23 bases separated the two germline ends. The CDR3, as DNA: TGCGCCAGCAGCCAAGGGGGTAGTAGCGGCGGGGGCCGGGAGACCCAGTACTTC. This gives the protein CASSQGGSSGGGRETQYF.

V usage is TRBV25-1 and J usage is TRBJ1-1; no firm D call. Germline-derived CDR1 and CDR2 are MGHDK and SYGVNS. V was trimmed by 1 base and J by 1 base, leaving 4 bases between them. The length of the CDR3 is 13 residues. The CDR3 spells CASSESGNTEAFF. CDR3 in DNA: TGTGCCAGCAGTGAATCAGGGAACACTGAAGCTTTCTTT.

The CDR3 DNA sequence: TGTGCCAGCAGCGGGGGGACTGCCGGAGTAGTCCTTGGCTACACCTTC. This translates into CASSGGTAGVVLGYTF. The chain links TRBV5-5 to TRBJ1-2; a possible D gene is TRBD1 (5 bases). Trimming cost V 4 bases and J 7 bases, with 23 bases left between them. The CDR3 length is 16 residues. CDR1 and CDR2 (germline): SGHKS, YYEKEE (reference sequence). Filled out from reference TRBV5-5 and TRBJ1-2, the complete variable domain reads DAGVTQSPTHLIKTRGQQVTLRCSPISGHKSVSWYQQVLGQGPQFIFQYYEKEERGRGNFPDRFSARQFPNYSSELNVNALLLGDSALYLCASSGGTAGVVLGYTFGSGTRLTVV.

CDR3 coding DNA: TGTGCCATCAGTGAGCCAAATAGGGGACTCTCTGGCTACACCTTC. Its protein is CAISEPNRGLSGYTF. The rearrangement joins TRBV10-3 to TRBJ1-2; a weak D match, TRBD1 (5 bases). V lost 2 bases and J 7 bases, leaving 17 bases between the germline ends. The CDR3 is made up of 15 amino acids. Germline V gives CDR1 ENHRY, CDR2 SYGVKD.

The chain employs TRBV9 and TRBJ2-1; TRBD2 aligns across 13 bases. Germline V CDR1 and CDR2: SGDLS, YYNGEE. This CDR3 spans 14 amino acids. Germline trimming cut 0 bases from V and 9 bases from J; bases unmatched to any gene: 0. The CDR3 region is CASSVGLAGGEQFF. CDR3 nucleotides: TGTGCCAGCAGCGTAGGACTAGCGGGAGGTGAGCAGTTCTTC.